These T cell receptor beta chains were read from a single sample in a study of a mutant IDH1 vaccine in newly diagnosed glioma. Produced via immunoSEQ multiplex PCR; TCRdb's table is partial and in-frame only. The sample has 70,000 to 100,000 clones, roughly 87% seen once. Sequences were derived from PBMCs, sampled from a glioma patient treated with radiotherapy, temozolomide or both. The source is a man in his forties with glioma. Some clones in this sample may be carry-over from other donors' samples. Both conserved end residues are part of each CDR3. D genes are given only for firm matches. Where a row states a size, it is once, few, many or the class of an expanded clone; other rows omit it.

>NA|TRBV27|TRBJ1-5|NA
TGTGCCAGCAGTTTATCCTATCATAGCAATCAGCCCCAGCATTTT
CASSLSYHSNQPQHF
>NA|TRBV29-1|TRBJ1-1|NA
TGCAGCGTTGGCCCTTCAGTAGAGCGTGAAGCTTTCTTT
CSVGPSVEREAFF
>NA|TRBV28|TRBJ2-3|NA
TGTGCCAGCAGTCCCCCTGGGTTATCTAGCACAGATACGCAGTATTTT
CASSPPGLSSTDTQYF
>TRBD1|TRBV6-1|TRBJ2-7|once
TGTGCCAGCAGTGCCGACAGGGGATTCGCCTACGAGCAGTACTTC
CASSADRGFAYEQYF
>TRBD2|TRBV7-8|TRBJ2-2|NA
TGTGCCAGCACCCCAAGAGGGCTAGCGGGAAACACCGGGGAGCTGTTTTTT
CASTPRGLAGNTGELFF
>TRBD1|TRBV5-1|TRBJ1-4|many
TGCGCCAGCAGCTTAATGACAGGGGCAACTAATGAAAAACTGTTTTTT
CASSLMTGATNEKLFF
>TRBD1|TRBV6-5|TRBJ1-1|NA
TGTGCCAGCAGAATGGGACAGTTGAACACTGAAGCTTTCTTT
CASRMGQLNTEAFF
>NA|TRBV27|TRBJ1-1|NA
TGTGCCAGCAGTTTATTGGGGAATCCCGGGGCTGAAGCTTTCTTT
CASSLLGNPGAEAFF
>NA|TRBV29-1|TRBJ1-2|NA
TGCAGCTCCCGGCTTGGGGGTGATGGCTACACCTTC
CSSRLGGDGYTF
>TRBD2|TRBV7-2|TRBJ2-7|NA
TGTGCCAGCAGCTTATGGACTAGCAGCTACGAGCAGTACTTC
CASSLWTSSYEQYF
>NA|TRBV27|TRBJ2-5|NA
TGTGCCAGCACTATAAAGGAGACCCAGTACTTC
CASTIKETQYF
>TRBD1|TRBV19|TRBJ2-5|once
TGTGCCAGTAGTACCTCTACAGGGGGCCTGAACCAGTACTTC
CASSTSTGGLNQYF
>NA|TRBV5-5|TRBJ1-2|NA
TGTGCCAGCAGCCCTTTGGGTTTGGGGGCTAACTATGGCTACACCTTC
CASSPLGLGANYGYTF
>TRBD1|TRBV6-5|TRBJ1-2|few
TGTGCCAGCAGTTCCTGGGACAGGGGGTATGGCTACACCTTC
CASSSWDRGYGYTF
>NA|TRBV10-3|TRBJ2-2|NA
TGTGCCATCAGCGAGACAGGTCCAAACACCGGGGAGCTGTTTTTT
CAISETGPNTGELFF
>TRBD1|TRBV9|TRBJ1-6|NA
TGTGCCAGCAGCGTAACAGGGGATAGCTCACCCCTCCACTTT
CASSVTGDSSPLHF
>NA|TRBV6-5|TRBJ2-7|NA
TGTGCCAGCAGTTACTCGAATTCTCTGACAGCGTACGAGCAGTACTTC
CASSYSNSLTAYEQYF
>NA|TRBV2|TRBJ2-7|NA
TGTGCCAGCAGCCCCGAGGCTTGGCAGTACTTC
CASSPEAWQYF
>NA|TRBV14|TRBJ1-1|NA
TGTGCCAGCAGCCAAGCCTTGGGGACTGAAGCTTTCTTT
CASSQALGTEAFF
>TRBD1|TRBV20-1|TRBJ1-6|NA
TGCAGTGCTGGCCGGGACAGGAGGCTCCACTTT
CSAGRDRRLHF
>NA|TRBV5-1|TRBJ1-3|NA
TGCGCCAGCAGCTTCACGCCCCAGGGAAACACCATATATTTT
CASSFTPQGNTIYF
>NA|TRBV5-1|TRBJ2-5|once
TGCGCCAGTAGGGCGGGGGCGGAAGAGACCCAGTACTTC
CASRAGAEETQYF
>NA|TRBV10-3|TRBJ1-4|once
TGTGCCTCCGGGGGAGGGATTGAAAAACTGTTTTTT
CASGGGIEKLFF
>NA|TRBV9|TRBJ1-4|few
TGTGCCAGCAGCAAAAAGGGGTCTAATGAAAAACTGTTTTTT
CASSKKGSNEKLFF
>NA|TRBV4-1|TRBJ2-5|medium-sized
TGCGCCAGCAGCCAAGAGGCAGGGCAAGAGACCCAGTACTTC
CASSQEAGQETQYF
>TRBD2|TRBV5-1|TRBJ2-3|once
TGCGCCAGTTTAGCGGGGCCTTCCACAGATACGCAGTATTTT
CASLAGPSTDTQYF
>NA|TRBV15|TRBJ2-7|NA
TGTGCCACCAGCAGAGGCTCCTTGGGGCAGTACGAGCAGTACTTC
CATSRGSLGQYEQYF
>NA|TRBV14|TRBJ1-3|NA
TGTGCCAGCAGCCAAGATTTTATGGCCCGACGGGATTTT
CASSQDFMARRDF
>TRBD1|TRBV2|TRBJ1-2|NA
TGTGCCAGCAGGGGACAGGGTAGCTATGGCTACACCTTC
CASRGQGSYGYTF
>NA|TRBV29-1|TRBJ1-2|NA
TGCGGGACCTATGGCTACACCTTC
CGTYGYTF
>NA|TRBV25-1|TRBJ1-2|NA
TGTGCCAGCAGTGAACAGGGCACTGGGAGCTATGGCTACACCTTC
CASSEQGTGSYGYTF
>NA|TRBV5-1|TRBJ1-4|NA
TGCGCCAGCAGCTCCAGTCCCAGCCCCGAAAAACTGTTTTTT
CASSSSPSPEKLFF
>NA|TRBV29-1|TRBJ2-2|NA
TGCAGCGTTGCTGACGGGGAGCTGTTTTTT
CSVADGELFF
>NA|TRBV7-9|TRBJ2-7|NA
TGTGCCAGCAGCTCCTGGTACGAGCAGTACTTC
CASSSWYEQYF
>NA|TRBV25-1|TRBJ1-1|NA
TGTGCCAGCAGTGAATATGGGCAGGGCCGGGGGAACACTGAAGCTTTCTTT
CASSEYGQGRGNTEAFF
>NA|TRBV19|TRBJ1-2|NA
TGTGCCAGTAGTAACCAGCGGGGTCAGGGCTATGGCTACACCTTC
CASSNQRGQGYGYTF
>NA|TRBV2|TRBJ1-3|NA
TGTGCCAGTTCTGGAAACACCATATATTTT
CASSGNTIYF
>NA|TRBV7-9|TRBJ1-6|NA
TGTGCCAGCAGCTTAGGCAGGGGAGGCGACGACCTAATTTCACCCCTCCACTTT
CASSLGRGGDDLISPLHF
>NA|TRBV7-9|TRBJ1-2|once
TGTGCCAGCAGCTTAGCCGTGGGGGGCCCCCCTGGCTACACCTTC
CASSLAVGGPPGYTF
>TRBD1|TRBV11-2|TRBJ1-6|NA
TGTGCCAGCAGCACCCAGCCGGGACAGGGGAATTCACCCCTCCACTTT
CASSTQPGQGNSPLHF
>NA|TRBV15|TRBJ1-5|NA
TGTGCCACCAGCATGCGGGCCGGCAATCAGCCCCAGCATTTT
CATSMRAGNQPQHF
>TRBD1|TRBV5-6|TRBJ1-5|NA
TGTGCCAGCAAGGGCAGGGGGTCAAATCAGCCCCAGCATTTT
CASKGRGSNQPQHF
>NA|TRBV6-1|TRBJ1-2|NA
TGTGCCAGCACTTTGTCGGGGAGCGGCTACACCTTC
CASTLSGSGYTF
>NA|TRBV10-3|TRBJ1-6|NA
TGTGCCATCAGTGAGTCTAGTGGGACCTCCTCCTATAATTCACCCCTCCACTTT
CAISESSGTSSYNSPLHF
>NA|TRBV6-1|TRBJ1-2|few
TGTGCCAGCAGTGATTGGGGCTATGGCTACACCTTC
CASSDWGYGYTF
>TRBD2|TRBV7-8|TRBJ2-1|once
TGTGCCAGCAGCACACTAGCGGGGGGGCCTCTTTACAATGAGCAGTTCTTC
CASSTLAGGPLYNEQFF
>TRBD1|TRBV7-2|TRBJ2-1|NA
TGTGCCAGCAGCCGAAAGCCCCCGGGACAGGGTTATGAGCAGTTCTTC
CASSRKPPGQGYEQFF
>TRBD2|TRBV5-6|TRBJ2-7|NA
TGTGCCAGCAGCTGGGGACTAGGCCACTACGAGCAGTACTTC
CASSWGLGHYEQYF
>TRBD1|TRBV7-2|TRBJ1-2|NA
TGTGCCAGCAGTTATCTCGACAGGGCGAACTATGGCTACACCTTC
CASSYLDRANYGYTF
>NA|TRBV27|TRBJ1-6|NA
TGTGCCAGCACCCCCACAGGTGAATCACCCCTCCACTTT
CASTPTGESPLHF
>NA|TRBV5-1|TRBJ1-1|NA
TGCGCCAGCAGCTTGGAAGGGGCGAACACTGAAGCTTTCTTT
CASSLEGANTEAFF
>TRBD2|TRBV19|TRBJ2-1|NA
TGTGCCAGTACCACCGGGGGGTTGGGGAATGAGCAGTTCTTC
CASTTGGLGNEQFF
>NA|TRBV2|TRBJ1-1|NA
TGTGCCAGCAGTGGCCAAGTGGGACGGACTGAAGCTTTCTTT
CASSGQVGRTEAFF
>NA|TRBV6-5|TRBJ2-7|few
TGTGCCAGCAAAAGAGTTTTGGATGCCTACGAGCAGTACTTC
CASKRVLDAYEQYF
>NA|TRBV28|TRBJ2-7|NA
TGTGCCAGCAGAGGAACCGGGACAGAGCAGTACTTC
CASRGTGTEQYF
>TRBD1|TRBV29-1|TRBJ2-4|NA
TGCAGCGGCGGGACAGGGCTAGCCAAAAACATTCAGTACTTC
CSGGTGLAKNIQYF
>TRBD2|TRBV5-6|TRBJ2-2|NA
TGTGCCAGCAGCTTCCCTAGCGGGGGTCCTCCAAACACCGGGGAGCTGTTTTTT
CASSFPSGGPPNTGELFF
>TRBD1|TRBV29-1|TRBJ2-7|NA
TGCAGCGCTTACGGGACAGACTACGAGCAGTACTTC
CSAYGTDYEQYF
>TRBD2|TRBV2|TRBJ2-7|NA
TGTGCCAGCACCGGGGGGATCTACGAGCAGTACTTC
CASTGGIYEQYF
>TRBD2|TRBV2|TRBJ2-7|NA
TGTGCCAGCAGAAGAGCGGGGGGAGTGGTGTACGAGCAGTACTTC
CASRRAGGVVYEQYF